The 15 T cell receptor beta chains below all came from one sample that was sequenced in a study of tumor-infiltrating lymphocytes in primary liver carcinoma. Germline DNA was also extracted, while the blood RNA originated from unsorted whole blood. The authors made TCR beta cDNA from about 500 ng total RNA with a constant-region primer. Slightly modified ARM-PCR served as the procedure for the TCR beta libraries. These libraries came from three rounds of nested multiplex PCR. Running 9 to 11 cycles apiece, the first two PCR rounds relied on TRBV1-TRBV30 forward primers together with a C-beta reverse primer. TCRdb called the multiplex PCR reads again in MiXCR, with one record for every CDR3 protein. The sample consists of 300,000 to 350,000 distinct CDR3 sequences, less than 70% of them appearing once. Sequenced material: peripheral blood. The source of these receptors is a man in his forties or fifties with primary liver carcinoma and hepatitis B virus infection.

V and J are TRBV5-4 and TRBJ2-7; D might be TRBD1 (7 bases). The germline V gene encodes CDR1 SGHNT and CDR2 YYREEE (reference sequence). The CDR3 extends over 18 amino acids. The V and J ends lost 0 bases and 1 base respectively, with 20 bases between them. CDR3 loop: CASSLGQEGAVNSYEQYF. The CDR3 bases are TGTGCCAGCAGCTTGGGTCAGGAGGGGGCGGTGAATTCCTACGAGCAGTACTTC.

Note on this clonotype: The junction shows a germline mismatch at one end, possibly a read error. The gene calls are TRBV11-2 and TRBJ1-2; D remains ambiguous. Germline values: CDR1 SGHAT, CDR2 FQNNGV. The CDR3 loop spans 15 amino acids. Written as DNA, the CDR3 is TGTGCCGGCAGCTTAGATCAAGGCCTCTGCTATGGCTACACCTTC. Protein: CAGSLDQGLCYGYTF.

This clonotype was detected only a few times. The rearrangement joins TRBV5-4 to TRBJ1-3; a possible D gene is TRBD1 (6 bases). Germline loops: CDR1 SGHNT, CDR2 YYREEE (reference sequence). Trimming stripped 2 bases from V and 3 bases from J, with 9 bases between. The CDR3 loop spans 14 amino acids. The CDR3 protein is CASSFQGSGNTIYF. CDR3 sequence (DNA): TGTGCCAGCAGCTTTCAGGGGAGTGGAAACACCATATATTTT.

This clonotype was seen a handful of times. One end of the junction fails to match germline, which may point to a read error. The chain has TRBV5-1 and TRBJ2-1, with D perhaps assigned TRBD1 or TRBD2 (5 bases each). This CDR3 contains 16 residues. The germline gives CDR1 SGHRS, CDR2 YFSETQ. The CDR3 DNA reads TGTGCCAGCAGGGAGTGGGCAACCGAACTCTACAATGAGCAGTTCTTC. Amino acids: CASREWATELYNEQFF.

To note about this clonotype: Germline and junction disagree at one end, which may indicate a read error. The chain couples TRBV11-2 to TRBJ2-3, with TRBD2 matching 8 bases. Germline assignment: CDR1 SGHAT and CDR2 FQNNGV. CDR3 size: 17 residues. The CDR3 DNA reads TGTCCCAGCAGCCTACCGAATAGCGGGACGAGCACAGATACACAGTATTTT. It is translated as CPSSLPNSGTSTDTQYF. Using reference TRBV11-2 and TRBJ2-3 for the parts outside the CDR3, the full variable domain is EAGVAQSPRYKIIEKRQSVAFWCNPISGHATLYWYQQILGQGPKLLIQFQNNGVVDDSQLPKDRFSAERLKGVDSTLKIQPAKLEDSAVYLCPSSLPNSGTSTDTQYFGPGTRLTVL.

The CDR3, as DNA: TGCGCCAGCAGTGGATCCCGCGAGACCCAGTACTTC. Its translation is CASSGSRETQYF. This chain links TRBV10-2 with TRBJ2-5; no firm D call. V dropped 4 bases and J dropped 5 bases, with 8 bases sitting between them. This CDR3 spans 12 amino acids. Germline V gene lookup returns CDR1 WSHSY and CDR2 SAAADI.

A word on this clonotype: One end of the junction is discordant with germline, which a read error may explain. The rearrangement joins TRBV5-4 to TRBJ1-1; 8 bases line up with TRBD1. Germline CDR1 reads SGHNT; CDR2 reads YYREEE (reference sequence). The length of the CDR3 is 12 residues. In nucleotides, the CDR3 is TGTGCCAGTAGGGACAGGAACACTGGAGCTTTCTTT. Protein sequence: CASRDRNTGAFF.

This clonotype was detected only a few times. The DNA of the CDR3 is TGCGCCAGCAGCATGACCGGGACCAACTATGGCTACACCTTC. Protein sequence: CASSMTGTNYGYTF. The J gene is TRBJ1-2, the V gene TRBV5-1, with D possibly being TRBD1 (5 bases). The V and J ends lost 4 bases and 2 bases respectively, with 12 bases between them. The V gene's germline CDR1 is SGHRS and CDR2 YFSETQ. The CDR3 loop spans 14 amino acids.

Points on this clonotype: A much larger clone sits a single nucleotide away, making a read error possible. The CDR3 nucleotides are TGTGCCAGCTTCCAACAGCCGGGGGGTGAGCAGTACTTC. It encodes CASFQQPGGEQYF. The gene calls are TRBV6-1 and TRBJ2-7, with 7 positions matching TRBD2. The CDR3 sequence is 13 residues long. With 8 bases clipped from V and 7 bases from J, the junction kept 11 bases outside the gene matches. Germline V gene sequence: CDR1 MNHNS, CDR2 SASEGT.

The rearrangement joins TRBV11-2 to TRBJ2-7; TRBD1 aligns across 8 bases. There are 19 residues in the CDR3. From germline, CDR1 is SGHAT and CDR2 FQNNGV. CDR3 amino acids: CVSSPERDRIPQSSYEQYF. The CDR3 nucleotides read TGTGTCAGTAGCCCCGAGAGGGACAGGATACCGCAAAGCTCCTACGAGCAGTACTTC.

About this clonotype itself: The germline gene is not matched at one end of the junction; a read error may be the cause. The chain couples TRBV6-6 to TRBJ1-1, with TRBD1 matching 7 bases. The CDR3 covers 16 residues. Germline CDR1 reads MNHNY; CDR2 reads SVGAGI (reference sequence). CDR3 coding DNA: TGTGCCAGCAGTTACTCGACCGGGACAGAGAGCACTGGAGCTTTCTTT. Its protein is CASSYSTGTESTGAFF.

This chain joins TRBV5-6 and TRBJ2-3, with D perhaps matching TRBD1 (5 bases). V was trimmed by 5 bases and J by 6 bases, leaving 19 bases between them. The CDR3 has 15 amino acids. The germline V gene has CDR1 SGHDT and CDR2 YYEEEE. The CDR3 here is CASRYWGRETDTQYF. CDR3 coding DNA: TGTGCCAGCAGGTATTGGGGCAGGGAAACGGATACGCAGTATTTT.

This clonotype was seen many times. V usage is TRBV11-1 and J usage is TRBJ2-1; TRBD2 agrees at 11 bases. J gave up 6 bases and V 5 bases, and 6 bases lay outside the gene matches. This CDR3 region has 15 residues. Germline loops: CDR1 SGHAT, CDR2 FQDESV (reference sequence). CDR3 residues: CASSDLAGGLNEQFF. For the CDR3, the DNA is TGTGCCAGCAGCGACTTAGCGGGAGGGCTCAATGAGCAGTTCTTC.

As regards this clonotype: A read error is likely, as this CDR3 ends without the conserved phenylalanine or tryptophan. The chain uses TRBV14 and TRBJ1-6; 8 bases agree with TRBD1. Germline CDR1 reads SGHDN; CDR2 reads FVKESK. The V gene end was trimmed by 1 base and the J gene end by 10 bases; junction bases not matched to a gene: 3. CDR3 length: 14 residues. The CDR3 here is CASSQGTGLSPLHI. CDR3 in DNA: TGTGCCAGCAGCCAAGGGACAGGGTTGTCACCCCTCCACATA.

About this clonotype: Being one base from a much bigger clone, this may be a read error. The V gene is TRBV5-1, the J gene TRBJ2-7, with 8 bases identical to TRBD1. Germline V gene sequence: CDR1 SGHRS, CDR2 YFSETQ. The V and J ends lost 1 base and 6 bases, in that order; junction bases with no gene match: 9. The CDR3 is 15 amino acids. CDR3: CASSLCWQGAPEQYF. CDR3 coding DNA: TGCGCCAGCAGCTTGTGTTGGCAGGGGGCACCCGAGCAGTACTTC.